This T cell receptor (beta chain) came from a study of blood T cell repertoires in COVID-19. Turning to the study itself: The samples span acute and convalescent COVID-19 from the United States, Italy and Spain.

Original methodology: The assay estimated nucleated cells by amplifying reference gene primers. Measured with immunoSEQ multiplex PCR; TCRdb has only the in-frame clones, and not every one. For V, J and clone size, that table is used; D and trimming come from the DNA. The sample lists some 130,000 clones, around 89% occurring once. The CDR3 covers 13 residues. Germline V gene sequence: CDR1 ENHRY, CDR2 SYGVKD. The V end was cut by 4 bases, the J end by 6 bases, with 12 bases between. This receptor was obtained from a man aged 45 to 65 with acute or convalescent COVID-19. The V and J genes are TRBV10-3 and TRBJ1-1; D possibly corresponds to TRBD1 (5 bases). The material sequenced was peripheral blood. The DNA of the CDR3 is TGTGCCATCAGTGGGTCCGGGGGGGCTGAAGCTTTCTTT. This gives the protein CAISGSGGAEAFF.